The 11 T cell receptor beta chains below all came from one sample that was sequenced in a study of T cells of healthy individuals. TCRdb recomputed calls from the 5' RACE reads with MiXCR, one row per CDR3 protein. The sample contains 85,000 to 100,000 distinct CDR3 sequences, 15% to 20% of which appear only once. The source of these receptors is a human donor in good health.

Regarding this clonotype: A read error may explain this, as a much larger clone is one base away. The chain is built from TRBV27 and TRBJ2-7; TRBD1 aligns across 8 bases. Unmatched junction bases numbered 10, after V lost 4 bases and J lost 5 bases. The germline gives CDR1 MNHEY, CDR2 SMNVEV (reference sequence). The CDR3 spans 15 residues. The CDR3: CASSSLQGGGDEQYF. For the CDR3, the DNA is TGTGCCAGCAGTTCCTTACAGGGGGGTGGGGACGAGCAGTACTTC.

This chain uses TRBV6-5 with TRBJ2-7, with D maybe TRBD2 (6 bases). Trimming stripped 7 bases from V and 7 bases from J, with 11 bases between. The CDR3 has 11 residues. Germline CDR1 and CDR2: MNHEY and SVGAGI. In DNA, the CDR3 is TGTGCCAGCAAGGCGGGGTTGGAGCAGTACTTC. It is translated as CASKAGLEQYF.

This clonotype has only a few counts. The rearrangement joins TRBV7-9 to TRBJ2-3; weak D call: TRBD1 (5 bases). The V gene lost 1 base and the J gene lost 1 base, with 12 bases spanning the gap. The CDR3 consists of 16 residues. Germline V gene lookup returns CDR1 SEHNR and CDR2 FQNEAQ (reference sequence). Here the CDR3 reads CASSLGVGAGTDTQYF. The CDR3 region has the DNA TGTGCCAGCAGCTTAGGTGTAGGGGCCGGCACAGATACGCAGTATTTT.

The V and J genes are TRBV7-2 and TRBJ2-5, with D perhaps TRBD2 (6 bases). The germline V gene has CDR1 SGHTA and CDR2 FQGNSA. CDR3 length: 14 residues. V lost 6 bases, J lost 5 bases, and 16 bases lay in between. CDR3 sequence (DNA): TGTGCCAGCAGGCTGACGGGGGATCGGGAGACCCAGTACTTC. This gives the protein CASRLTGDRETQYF.

The chain has TRBV29-1 and TRBJ2-7, with a possible D match to TRBD2 (5 bases). Germline values: CDR1 SQVTM, CDR2 ANQGSEA. Trimming took 6 bases from V and 0 from J, leaving 12 bases between them. CDR3 length equals 13 residues. The CDR3 sequence is CSVWTGSSYEQYF. In nucleotides, the CDR3 is TGCAGCGTCTGGACGGGAAGCTCCTACGAGCAGTACTTC.

The chain carries TRBV20-1 and TRBJ2-7; the D is unclear. In germline, CDR1 is DFQATT, CDR2 SNEGSKA (reference sequence). This CDR3 is built from 13 residues. Trimming stripped 2 bases from V and 2 bases from J, with 10 bases between. The CDR3 loop is CSARWVAPYEQYF. CDR3 sequence (DNA): TGCAGTGCTAGATGGGTAGCTCCCTACGAGCAGTACTTC.

This clonotype was found many times. This sequence joins TRBV7-2 and TRBJ2-1; D might be TRBD2 (6 bases). Trimming took off 8 bases at V and 4 bases at J, with 18 bases between the two ends. The CDR3 loop spans 15 amino acids. Germline CDR1 and CDR2: SGHTA and FQGNSA. The CDR3 coding sequence is TGTGCCAGCGCCCCTAGCGCGGCCGCTTACAATGAGCAGTTCTTC. Its protein product is CASAPSAAAYNEQFF.

V and J are TRBV20-1 and TRBJ1-5; possible D gene TRBD1, 6 bases. CDR3 length: 12 amino acids. V lost 6 bases, J lost 6 bases, and 12 bases lay in between. Germline V lookup: CDR1 DFQATT, CDR2 SNEGSKA (reference sequence). This chain's CDR3 is CSANRAGQPQHF. The CDR3 DNA reads TGCAGTGCGAACAGGGCTGGTCAGCCCCAGCATTTT.

The chain uses TRBV7-9 and TRBJ2-5, with 7 nucleotides matching TRBD1. The CDR3 contains 14 residues. With 5 bases clipped from V and 10 bases from J, the junction kept 13 bases outside the gene matches. Germline V gives CDR1 SEHNR, CDR2 FQNEAQ (reference sequence). The CDR3 protein is CASSPGQGDKIQYF. The CDR3 DNA sequence: TGTGCCAGCAGCCCCGGGCAGGGGGACAAAATCCAGTACTTC.

This clonotype was observed many times. In DNA form, the CDR3 reads TGTGCCAGCAGTGACTTAGGAAATGAGCAGTTCTTC. Protein sequence: CASSDLGNEQFF. The chain joins TRBV6-4 to TRBJ2-1; D not certain. The V end lost 1 base, the J end lost 7 bases, and 5 bases lay between the germline ends. The V gene's germline CDR1 is MRHNA and CDR2 SNTAGT. The CDR3 covers 12 residues.

This clonotype showed up many times. This rearrangement joins TRBV2 to TRBJ2-5; 7 nucleotides match TRBD1. The CDR3 sequence is 13 residues long. Germline trimming cut 6 bases from V and 5 bases from J; bases unmatched to any gene: 6. Germline V lookup: CDR1 SNHLY, CDR2 FYNNEI. The CDR3 sequence is CASSRQGLETQYF. The CDR3 nucleotides read TGTGCCAGCAGCAGACAGGGCTTGGAGACCCAGTACTTC.